This T cell receptor beta chain was sequenced for a study of T-cell reconstitution after alpha-beta-depleted transplantation in children (dated by TCRdb to the mid-2010s). Background on the whole study: Using TCR repertoire profiling, the study quantitatively followed how T-cell immune reconstitution unfolded in children after TCRalphabeta/CD19-depleted allogeneic hematopoietic cell transplantation.

Receptor libraries were prepared by PCR. Instrument used: Illumina HiSeq 2500. Molecular barcoding was employed in the preparation of TCR libraries, with unique molecular identifiers being used to normalize TCRbeta repertoire quantification. TCRdb trimmed the raw reads at Q25, called clones with MiXCR and kept productive beta chains. For every CDR3 protein sequence, its rows merge into one entry that carries the most common genes and DNA. For this sample there are about 200,000 distinct CDR3 sequences; roughly 9.1% appear just once. Of the sample, 35% is held by the ten largest clones. The sample's treatment or condition label, in plain terms: allogeneic hematopoietic cell transplantation with graft depleted of TCRalphabeta T cells and CD19 B cells. TCRalphabeta/CD19-depleted allogeneic hematopoietic cell grafts were given to the transplant recipients, all of whom were children. The paper's findings and limits, for the study overall: The frequencies of hyperexpanded clones fell over the following months, and after one year, T-cell counts and TCRbeta diversity were mostly attributed to newly produced T cells. In some patients, the high TCRbeta diversity seen at day 60 was put down to recipient T cells and intrathymic progenitors that had survived conditioning. Apparently early alphabetaT-cell count recovery about two months after transplant reportedly relied on only several hundred rapidly expanded clones derived from non-depleted graft cells.

In the case of this clonotype: Its specific antigen is unknown. The input lacks base qualities; no much larger clone sits a single base away.

Its CDR3 holds 15 amino acids, cysteine through valine. Here the CDR3 DNA is all that survives: 45 bases in frame from base 1. Looking up the germline V gene yields CDR1 KGHDR and CDR2 SFDVKD. A distance of 11 bases separates the germline ends of V and J, which lose 1 base and 2 bases respectively. This clonotype was obtained from a male patient aged 2 to 9 who had a stem cell transplant for acute myeloid leukemia, so the T cells may come from the graft donor. The sequence joins TRBV24-1 to TRBJ2-7, with the D segment identity uncertain. Sequences were derived from PBMCs, mostly from graft donor cells, sampled 360 days after TCRalphabeta/CD19-depleted stem cell transplant. The bases read TGTGCCACCAGTGATTTCGGCCAGGACCCCTACGAGCAGTACGTC. This yields the protein CATSDFGQDPYEQYV.